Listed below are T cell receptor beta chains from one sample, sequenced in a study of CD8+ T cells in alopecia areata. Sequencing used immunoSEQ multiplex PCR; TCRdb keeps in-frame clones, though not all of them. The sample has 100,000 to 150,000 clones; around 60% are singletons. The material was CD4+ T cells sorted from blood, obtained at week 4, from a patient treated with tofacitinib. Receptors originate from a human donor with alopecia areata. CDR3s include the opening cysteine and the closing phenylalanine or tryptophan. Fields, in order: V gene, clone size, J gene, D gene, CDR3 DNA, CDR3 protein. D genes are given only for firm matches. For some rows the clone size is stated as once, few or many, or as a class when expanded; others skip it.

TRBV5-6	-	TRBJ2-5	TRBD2	TGTGCCAGCAGCTGGGGACTAGATAACCAAGAGACCCAGTACTTC	CASSWGLDNQETQYF
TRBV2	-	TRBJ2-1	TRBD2	TGTGCCAGCAGTGAACTAGCGGGATTCCATGAGCAGTTCTTC	CASSELAGFHEQFF
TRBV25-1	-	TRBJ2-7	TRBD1	TGTGCCAGCAGCGAGAACCGACAGGGAGCAGGCGAGCAGTACTTC	CASSENRQGAGEQYF
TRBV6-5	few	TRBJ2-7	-	TGTGCCAGCGGGGGCAGGTTGCTCTACGAGCAGTACTTC	CASGGRLLYEQYF
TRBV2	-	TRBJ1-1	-	TGTGCCAGCAGGTTCGGGGCGGACACTGAAGCTTTCTTT	CASRFGADTEAFF
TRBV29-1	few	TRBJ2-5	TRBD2	TGCAGCGTTCAGAGCGGGAGCCGAGAGACCCAGTACTTC	CSVQSGSRETQYF
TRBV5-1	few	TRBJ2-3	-	TGCGCCAGCAGCTTGGATCTTGCCACAGATACGCAGTATTTT	CASSLDLATDTQYF
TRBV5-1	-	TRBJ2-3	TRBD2	TGCGCCAGCCGGGGGGGGCGCTTCACAGATACGCAGTATTTT	CASRGGRFTDTQYF
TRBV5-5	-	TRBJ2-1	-	TGTGCCAGCAGCCAAGGCCGGGGATCAAACAATGAGCAGTTCTTC	CASSQGRGSNNEQFF
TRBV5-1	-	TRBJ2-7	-	TGCGCCAGCACCCCGAGCGGAGCGGTCGGGAACGAGCAGTACTTC	CASTPSGAVGNEQYF
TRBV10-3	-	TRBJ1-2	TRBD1	TGTGCCATCAGTGGGGACAGTTCTAACTATGGCTACACCTTC	CAISGDSSNYGYTF
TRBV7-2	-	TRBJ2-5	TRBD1	TGTGCCAGCAGCTTAGCGGCGACAGGGATGATGGAGACCCAGTACTTC	CASSLAATGMMETQYF
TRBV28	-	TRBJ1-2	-	TGTGCCAGCAGTTACGGATCCCGAACCCATTATGGCTACACCTTC	CASSYGSRTHYGYTF
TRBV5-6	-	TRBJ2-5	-	TGTGCCAGCAGCTTGACAGGGCAATTGAGGGAGACCCAGTACTTC	CASSLTGQLRETQYF
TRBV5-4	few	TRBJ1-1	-	TGTGCCAGCAGCTTGGCCGGGGGGAAGGAAACTGAAGCTTTCTTT	CASSLAGGKETEAFF
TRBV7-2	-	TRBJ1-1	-	TGTGCCAGCAGCTTATCTGGGTTCACTGAAGCTTTCTTT	CASSLSGFTEAFF
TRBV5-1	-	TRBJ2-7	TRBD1	TGCGCCAGCAGCTACACCGGGACAGGGTACGAGCAGTACTTC	CASSYTGTGYEQYF
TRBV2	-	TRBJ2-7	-	TGTGCCAGCGCATCCTACGAGCAGTACTTC	CASASYEQYF
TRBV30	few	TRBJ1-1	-	TGTGCCTGGTCGAGGATAGCGACTGAAGCTTTCTTT	CAWSRIATEAFF
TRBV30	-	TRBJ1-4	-	TGTGCCTGGAATCTAGCCGAATGGTCTAATGAAAAACTGTTTTTT	CAWNLAEWSNEKLFF
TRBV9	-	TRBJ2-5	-	TGTGCCAGCAGCGTACAGGTGACTCCGGGGGAGACCCAGTACTTC	CASSVQVTPGETQYF
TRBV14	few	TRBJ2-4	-	TGTGCCAGCAGCCAGCCCCGGGACACCCTAGCCGTGGCCAAAAACATTCAGTACTTC	CASSQPRDTLAVAKNIQYF
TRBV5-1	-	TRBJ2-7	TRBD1	TGCGCCAGCAGCTTAGGACAGGGGGCACACGAGCAGTACTTC	CASSLGQGAHEQYF
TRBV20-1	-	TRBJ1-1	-	TGCAGTGCTCGGAGGTCTGAAGCTTTCTTT	CSARRSEAFF
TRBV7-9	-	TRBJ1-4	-	TGTGCCAGCAGTCAGCCGGCTGAAAAACTGTTTTTT	CASSQPAEKLFF
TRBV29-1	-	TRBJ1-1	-	TGCAGCGTTGGGCAGGGTGGCACTGAAGCTTTCTTT	CSVGQGGTEAFF
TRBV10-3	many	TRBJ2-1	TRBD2	TGTGCCATCGGACTAGCGGGAGCCAATGAGCAGTTCTTC	CAIGLAGANEQFF
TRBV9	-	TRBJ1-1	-	TGTGCCAGCAGCGTCGGGGTAATCACTGAAGCTTTCTTT	CASSVGVITEAFF
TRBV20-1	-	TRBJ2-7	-	TGCAGTGCACGAGGTGGATACGAGCAGTACTTC	CSARGGYEQYF
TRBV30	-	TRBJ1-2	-	TGTGCCTGGAGCTACAGGGTGGGCTACACCTTC	CAWSYRVGYTF
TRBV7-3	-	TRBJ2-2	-	TGTGCCAGCAGCTCCCCAAACGTCCCCGGGGAGCTGTTTTTT	CASSSPNVPGELFF
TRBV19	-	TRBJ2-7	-	TGTGCCAGTAGTAACCGGGACGGGGCCTACGAGCAGTACTTC	CASSNRDGAYEQYF
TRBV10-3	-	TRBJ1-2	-	TGTGCCATCAGTCCAGGGATGGATGGCTACACCTTC	CAISPGMDGYTF
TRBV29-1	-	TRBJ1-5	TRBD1	TGCAGCGTTTCCGGGACAGAGGGCAATCAGCCCCAGCATTTT	CSVSGTEGNQPQHF
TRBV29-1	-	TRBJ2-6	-	TGCAGCGTTGACTCTGGGGCCAACGTCCTGACTTTC	CSVDSGANVLTF
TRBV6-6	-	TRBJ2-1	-	TGTGCCAGCAGCGTCGTCCTCGGTAATGAGCAGTTCTTC	CASSVVLGNEQFF
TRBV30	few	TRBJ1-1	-	TGTGCCTGGAGTGTACCAGGGAGGGGTGAAGCTTTCTTT	CAWSVPGRGEAFF
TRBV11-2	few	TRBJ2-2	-	TGTGCCAGCAGCTTAGATTGGGGGCTCGCCGGGGAGCTGTTTTTT	CASSLDWGLAGELFF
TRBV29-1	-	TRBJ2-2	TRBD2	TGCAGCAGCCGACTAGCGGGGCGTACCGGGGAGCTGTTTTTT	CSSRLAGRTGELFF
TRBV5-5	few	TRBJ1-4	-	TGTGCCAGCAGCTTGGGGCAGGGCGGGGAAAAACTGTTTTTT	CASSLGQGGEKLFF
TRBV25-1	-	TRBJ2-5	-	TGTGCCAGCAGTGAATACCAGGAGACCCAGTACTTC	CASSEYQETQYF
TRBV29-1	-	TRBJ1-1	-	TGCAGCGTTGTAGTTCCCAACACTGAAGCTTTCTTT	CSVVVPNTEAFF
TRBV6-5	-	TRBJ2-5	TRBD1	TGTGCCAGCAGTTACAACAGGGGGCTGGGCCAAGAGACCCAGTACTTC	CASSYNRGLGQETQYF
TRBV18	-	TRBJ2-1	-	TGTGCCAGCTCACGGGGGCAGCACAATGAGCAGTTCTTC	CASSRGQHNEQFF
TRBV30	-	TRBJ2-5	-	TGTGCCTGGGGACGGACCAGGGAGACCCAGTACTTC	CAWGRTRETQYF
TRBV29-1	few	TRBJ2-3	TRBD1	TGCAGCGTGAGGGGAAAGACAGGGAGCACAGATACGCAGTATTTT	CSVRGKTGSTDTQYF
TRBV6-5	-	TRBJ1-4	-	TGTGCCAGCAGTTACTCCAGGGCCCTGAGTGAAAAACTGTTTTTT	CASSYSRALSEKLFF
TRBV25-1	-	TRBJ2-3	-	TGTGCCAGCCGAACTTGGGGAGATACGCAGTATTTT	CASRTWGDTQYF
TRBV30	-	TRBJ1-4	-	TGTGCCTGGAGTTTGGCGGGCGCCGAAAAACTGTTTTTT	CAWSLAGAEKLFF
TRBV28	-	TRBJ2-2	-	TGTGCCAGCATCCCTATTGGAGGGGGAGTACGGGGGAACACCGGGGAGCTGTTTTTT	CASIPIGGGVRGNTGELFF
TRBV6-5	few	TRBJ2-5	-	TGTGCCAGCAGTTCAGGAATCCAAGAGACCCAGTACTTC	CASSSGIQETQYF
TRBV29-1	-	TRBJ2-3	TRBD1	TGCAGCGTGGTAACAGGGGGCGGGTCGTCACTCGGTACGCAGTATTTT	CSVVTGGGSSLGTQYF
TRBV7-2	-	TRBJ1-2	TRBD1	TGTGCCAGCAGCAGACAGGGCCGCTATGGCTACACCTTC	CASSRQGRYGYTF
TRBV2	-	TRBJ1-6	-	TGTGCCAGCAGTCCTACCACAAATTCACCCCTCCACTTT	CASSPTTNSPLHF
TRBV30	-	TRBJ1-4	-	TGTGCCTGTAAAACGGAAAAACTGTTTTTT	CACKTEKLFF
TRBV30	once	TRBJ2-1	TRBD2	TGTGCCTGGACTGTTGGAACTAGCGGGAGCCGGAATGAGCAGTTCTTC	CAWTVGTSGSRNEQFF
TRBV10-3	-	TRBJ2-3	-	TGTGCCATCAGTGAGTCCAGGGATACGCAGTATTTT	CAISESRDTQYF